The 20 T cell receptor beta chains reported below all come from one sample, sequenced in a study of T cell responses to AZD1222 COVID-19 vaccine. Sequencing was performed with immunoSEQ multiplex PCR; in TCRdb, only in-frame clones are kept and a portion is missing. Among about 150,000 clones, more than 80% were seen once, and the ten largest hold under 4%. This specimen was peripheral blood, taken 28 days after the second AZD1222 dose. These receptors were taken from an adult who received the AZD1222 COVID-19 vaccine.

The chain carries TRBV19 and TRBJ1-1; D not certain. V was cut by 3 bases and J by 0 bases, with 2 bases left in between. There are 12 residues in the CDR3. Germline loops: CDR1 LNHDA, CDR2 SQIVND (reference sequence). This chain's CDR3 is CASSIVNTEAFF. The CDR3 DNA follows: TGTGCCAGTAGTATTGTGAACACTGAAGCTTTCTTT.

The V call is TRBV10-2, the J call TRBJ1-5; D is perhaps TRBD1 (5 bases). CDR3 size: 13 residues. The germline CDR1 and CDR2 sequences are WSHSY and SAAADI. V lost 3 bases and J 9 bases, leaving 12 bases between the germline ends. The CDR3 spells CASSEEVGGPQHF. The DNA of the CDR3 is TGCGCCAGCAGTGAAGAGGTCGGGGGGCCCCAGCATTTT.

The V call is TRBV2, the J call TRBJ1-5; TRBD1 matches 10 bases. The junction had 4 bases not matched to a gene; V was cut back by 6 bases and J by 5 bases. Germline V lookup: CDR1 SNHLY, CDR2 FYNNEI. CDR3 size: 14 residues. CDR3 DNA: TGTGCCAGCAGGCGGGGGACAGGGGATCAGCCCCAGCATTTT. Its protein is CASRRGTGDQPQHF. The whole variable domain, remainder taken from reference TRBV2 and TRBJ1-5, is EPEVTQTPSHQVTQMGQEVILRCVPISNHLYFYWYRQILGQKVEFLVSFYNNEISEKSEIFDDQFSVERPDGSNFTLKIRSTKLEDSAMYFCASRRGTGDQPQHFGDGTRLSIL.

This chain links TRBV9 with TRBJ1-3; no firm D call. The CDR3 sequence is 16 residues long. Germline CDR1 SGDLS, CDR2 YYNGEE. Trimming pared 4 bases from V and 9 bases from J, leaving 23 bases between. In nucleotides, the CDR3 is TGTGCCAGCAGCCCAAGGGAGGGCCTAATGAGCGGCACCATATATTTT. This encodes CASSPREGLMSGTIYF.

V and J are TRBV27 and TRBJ2-3, with TRBD1 as a possible D gene (5 bases). The V gene lost 2 bases and the J gene lost 2 bases, with 11 bases spanning the gap. The CDR3 extends over 15 amino acids. Germline CDR1 and CDR2: MNHEY and SMNVEV (reference sequence). The CDR3 sequence: CASSLRRQFTDTQYF. In DNA form, the CDR3 reads TGTGCCAGCAGTTTACGCCGACAGTTCACAGATACGCAGTATTTT.

V is TRBV5-4 and J is TRBJ2-5, with 7 positions matching TRBD1. CDR1 is SGHNT and CDR2 is YYREEE in the germline V gene (reference sequence). The trim removed 4 bases at V and 3 bases at J, leaving 6 bases unmatched. The CDR3 runs 14 residues. For the CDR3, the DNA is TGTGCCAGCAGCCTCGGGACAGACAAAGAGACCCAGTACTTC. Its translation is CASSLGTDKETQYF.

The V gene is TRBV7-2, the J gene TRBJ1-3; D perhaps matches TRBD1 (5 bases). CDR1 SGHTA and CDR2 FQGNSA come from the germline V gene. V was cut by 9 bases and J by 0 bases, with 15 bases left in between. This CDR3 comprises 15 residues. The CDR3 is CASQGNWDSGNTIYF. The CDR3, as DNA: TGTGCCAGTCAGGGCAATTGGGACTCTGGAAACACCATATATTTT.

There are a few counts of this clone. This sequence joins TRBV7-4 and TRBJ2-1; 9 bases align to TRBD1. The length of the CDR3 is 19 residues. Germline CDR1 reads SGHVT; CDR2 reads SQSDAQ. The junction had 11 bases not matched to a gene; V was cut back by 1 base and J by 1 base. The CDR3 DNA sequence: TGTGCCAGCAGCTTAGAGTGGGGACAGGGTGACTTTTCCTACAATGAGCAGTTCTTC. Protein: CASSLEWGQGDFSYNEQFF.

This rearrangement joins TRBV4-1 to TRBJ1-1; maybe TRBD1 (6 bases). The CDR3 loop spans 19 amino acids. CDR1 and CDR2 (germline): MGHRA, YSYEKL. V shed 0 bases and J shed 0 bases, with 20 bases lying between them. CDR3 DNA: TGCGCCAGCAGCCAAGATCTAGAGGGGGTGCTGCTCATGAACACTGAAGCTTTCTTT. Residues: CASSQDLEGVLLMNTEAFF.

V and J are TRBV11-3 and TRBJ2-3, with 13 bases aligning to TRBD2. Trimming at V came to 5 bases and at J to 3 bases, leaving 8 bases not matched to a gene. Germline CDR1 and CDR2: SGHNT and YENEEA. The CDR3 covers 17 residues. The CDR3 DNA is TGTGCCAGCAGCGTTGGGACTAGCGGGAAGGGGACAGATACGCAGTATTTT. As protein: CASSVGTSGKGTDTQYF.

V usage is TRBV19 and J usage is TRBJ1-2; the match to TRBD1 covers 7 bases. V lost 5 bases and J lost 1; bases outside the gene matches: 7. Germline CDR1 reads LNHDA; CDR2 reads SQIVND (reference sequence). The CDR3 consists of 15 residues. The CDR3 spells CASSGRTGINYGYTF. As DNA, the CDR3 is TGTGCCAGTAGTGGACGGACAGGAATTAACTATGGCTACACCTTC.

V and J are TRBV6-5 and TRBJ2-7; the match to TRBD1 covers 9 bases. V lost 6 bases, J lost 5 bases, and 11 bases stayed unmatched. This CDR3 has 15 residues. The V gene's germline CDR1 is MNHEY and CDR2 SVGAGI. CDR3 nucleotide sequence: TGTGCCAGCAGGAACCTCGGGACAGGGCCCAACGAGCAGTACTTC. It is translated as CASRNLGTGPNEQYF.

The rearrangement joins TRBV12-3 or TRBV12-4 to TRBJ1-2, with D unresolved. The CDR3 consists of 11 residues. With 5 bases removed from V and 8 bases from J, the gap between germline ends came to 9 bases. The CDR3 DNA reads as TGTGCCAGCAGTAGGACGGGAGGCTACACCTTC. Its translation is CASSRTGGYTF.

This chain uses TRBV12-5 with TRBJ1-2; no clear D gene. Germline CDR1 and CDR2: LGHNT and FRNRAP. Trimming shortened V by 1 base and J by 8 bases, and 11 bases separated the two germline ends. There are 13 residues in the CDR3. CDR3 nucleotide sequence: TGTGCTAGTGGTTTGGAGTTGGCGGTCGGCTACACCTTC. Translation gives CASGLELAVGYTF.

Note on this clone: Germline and junction disagree at one end, which may indicate a read error. CDR3 loop: CASSYLQGVEKFF. The CDR3 region has the DNA TGTGCCAGCAGTTATCTTCAGGGTGTTGAGAAGTTCTTC. The chain joins TRBV27 to TRBJ2-1; weak D call: TRBD1 (5 bases). CDR3 length: 13 amino acids. The germline gives CDR1 MNHEY, CDR2 SMNVEV (reference sequence).

The chain joins TRBV5-1 to TRBJ2-1; a weak D match, TRBD2 (5 bases). CDR1 SGHRS and CDR2 YFSETQ come from the germline V gene. CDR3 length: 16 residues. With 1 base removed from V and 0 bases from J, the gap between germline ends came to 11 bases. The CDR3, as DNA: TGCGCCAGCAGCTTGTGGAGCGGAAGCTCCTACAATGAGCAGTTCTTC. It translates to CASSLWSGSSYNEQFF. Full variable domain (remainder filled in from reference TRBV5-1 and TRBJ2-1): KAGVTQTPRYLIKTRGQQVTLSCSPISGHRSVSWYQQTPGQGLQFLFEYFSETQRNKGNFPGRFSGRQFSNSRSEMNVSTLELGDSALYLCASSLWSGSSYNEQFFGPGTRLTVL.

The chain couples TRBV6-5 to TRBJ1-1; the D is unclear. V was clipped by 7 bases and J by 3 bases, with 9 bases between them. Looked up from germline, CDR1 is MNHEY and CDR2 is SVGAGI. This CDR3 has 12 amino acids. CDR3 nucleotides: TGTGCCAGCATACGACGGGACACTGAAGCTTTCTTT. This encodes CASIRRDTEAFF.

CDR3 DNA: TGTGCCAGCTCACTTTCGGCGGATCAGCCCCAGCATTTT. Translation gives CASSLSADQPQHF. V usage is TRBV18 and J usage is TRBJ1-5; D uncertain. The CDR3 loop spans 13 amino acids. With 4 bases removed from V and 5 bases from J, the gap between germline ends came to 9 bases. Germline values: CDR1 KGHSH, CDR2 LQKENI.

This chain joins TRBV15 and TRBJ1-1; D call uncertain. The CDR3 has 14 residues. V lost 3 bases and J lost 1, with 9 bases in between. Germline CDR1 and CDR2: LNHNV and YYDKDF (reference sequence). DNA for the CDR3: TGTGCCACCAGCAGGGGAGGAGAGAACACTGAAGCTTTCTTT. Encoded protein: CATSRGGENTEAFF.

J is TRBJ1-1 and V is TRBV30; no clear D gene. CDR1 and CDR2 from the germline V gene are GTSNPN and SVGIG (reference sequence). The CDR3 consists of 14 residues. V lost 1 base and J lost 4, with 13 bases in between. CDR3 region: CAWSGLGVGTEAFF. Written as DNA, the CDR3 is TGTGCCTGGAGTGGACTTGGGGTTGGCACTGAAGCTTTCTTT.